Listed below are T cell receptor beta chains from one sample, sequenced in a study of blood T cell repertoires in COVID-19. Profiling relied on immunoSEQ multiplex PCR, and the TCRdb table lists in-frame clones only, not all of them. Among a few hundred thousand clones listed, about nine tenths were seen once. Sample: peripheral blood. All receptors come from a man aged 35 to 55 who had recovered from COVID-19. CDR3s include the opening cysteine and the closing phenylalanine or tryptophan. Fields, in order: J gene, clone size, V gene, CDR3 length, D gene, CDR3 protein, CDR3 DNA. D genes are given only for firm matches. Clone sizes are given selectively: once, few, many, or a class where the clone is expanded.

J gene: TRBJ1-1; clone size: .; V gene: TRBV23-1; CDR3 length: 11; D gene: TRBD1; CDR3 protein: CMGDRFPEAFF; CDR3 DNA: TGTATGGGGGACAGGTTCCCTGAAGCTTTCTTT
J gene: TRBJ2-7; clone size: .; V gene: TRBV3-1/TRBV3-2; CDR3 length: 15; D gene: .; CDR3 protein: CASSLSIGQSYEQYF; CDR3 DNA: TGTGCCAGCAGTCTCTCCATTGGACAGTCCTACGAGCAGTACTTC
J gene: TRBJ2-7; clone size: once; V gene: TRBV5-1; CDR3 length: 15; D gene: .; CDR3 protein: CASSSSPVSSYEQYF; CDR3 DNA: TGCGCCAGCAGCTCCTCCCCGGTTAGCTCCTACGAGCAGTACTTC
J gene: TRBJ2-5; clone size: .; V gene: TRBV28; CDR3 length: 16; D gene: .; CDR3 protein: CASSLWAGGDQETQYF; CDR3 DNA: TGTGCCAGCAGTTTATGGGCAGGAGGGGACCAAGAGACCCAGTACTTC
J gene: TRBJ2-2; clone size: .; V gene: TRBV5-8; CDR3 length: 15; D gene: TRBD2; CDR3 protein: CASSPAGGYTGELFF; CDR3 DNA: TGTGCCAGCAGTCCAGCGGGAGGTTATACCGGGGAGCTGTTTTTT
J gene: TRBJ2-1; clone size: .; V gene: TRBV9; CDR3 length: 14; D gene: TRBD2; CDR3 protein: CASSVSGGGNEQFF; CDR3 DNA: TGTGCCAGCAGCGTATCGGGGGGTGGCAATGAGCAGTTCTTC
J gene: TRBJ1-6; clone size: few; V gene: TRBV6-5; CDR3 length: 15; D gene: .; CDR3 protein: CASSYRQYYNSPLHF; CDR3 DNA: TGTGCCAGCAGTTATAGACAGTACTATAATTCACCCCTCCACTTT
J gene: TRBJ1-4; clone size: once; V gene: TRBV2; CDR3 length: 14; D gene: .; CDR3 protein: CASSATTTNEKLFF; CDR3 DNA: TGTGCCAGCAGTGCGACTACAACTAATGAAAAACTGTTTTTT
J gene: TRBJ2-7; clone size: .; V gene: TRBV5-3; CDR3 length: 15; D gene: TRBD1; CDR3 protein: CARSWVDRASYEQYF; CDR3 DNA: TGTGCCAGAAGCTGGGTGGACAGGGCCTCCTACGAGCAGTACTTC
J gene: TRBJ2-1; clone size: once; V gene: TRBV5-8; CDR3 length: 16; D gene: TRBD2; CDR3 protein: CASSTRQPGGLHEQFF; CDR3 DNA: TGTGCCAGCAGCACAAGACAGCCGGGGGGATTACATGAGCAGTTCTTC
J gene: TRBJ2-2; clone size: .; V gene: TRBV5-4; CDR3 length: 15; D gene: .; CDR3 protein: CASSLGGQNTGELFF; CDR3 DNA: TGTGCCAGCAGCTTGGGGGGGCAAAACACCGGGGAGCTGTTTTTT
J gene: TRBJ1-5; clone size: .; V gene: TRBV9; CDR3 length: 14; D gene: .; CDR3 protein: CASSVGAVNQPQHF; CDR3 DNA: TGTGCCAGCAGCGTAGGGGCAGTGAATCAGCCCCAGCATTTT
J gene: TRBJ1-5; clone size: .; V gene: TRBV11-2; CDR3 length: 15; D gene: .; CDR3 protein: CASSRGTYPNQPQHF; CDR3 DNA: TGTGCCAGCAGCCGGGGGACGTACCCCAATCAGCCCCAGCATTTT
J gene: TRBJ2-7; clone size: .; V gene: TRBV10-3; CDR3 length: 14; D gene: .; CDR3 protein: CAISNRDNRGEQYF; CDR3 DNA: TGTGCCATCAGTAACCGGGACAACCGGGGCGAGCAGTACTTC
J gene: TRBJ2-5; clone size: .; V gene: TRBV2; CDR3 length: 16; D gene: TRBD2; CDR3 protein: CASSDGLAGDAETQYF; CDR3 DNA: TGTGCCAGCAGTGATGGACTAGCGGGAGATGCCGAGACCCAGTACTTC
J gene: TRBJ2-1; clone size: .; V gene: TRBV4-3; CDR3 length: 16; D gene: TRBD2; CDR3 protein: CASSQALAGGNNEQFF; CDR3 DNA: TGCGCCAGCAGCCAAGCACTAGCGGGGGGAAACAATGAGCAGTTCTTC
J gene: TRBJ2-2; clone size: .; V gene: TRBV2; CDR3 length: 16; D gene: TRBD2; CDR3 protein: CASSVRAGLNTGELFF; CDR3 DNA: TGTGCCAGCAGTGTAAGAGCGGGACTGAACACCGGGGAGCTGTTTTTT
J gene: TRBJ1-1; clone size: .; V gene: TRBV15; CDR3 length: 15; D gene: TRBD1; CDR3 protein: CATSRDRGANTEAFF; CDR3 DNA: TGTGCCACCAGCCGGGACAGGGGGGCGAACACTGAAGCTTTCTTT
J gene: TRBJ2-5; clone size: .; V gene: TRBV12-5; CDR3 length: 16; D gene: TRBD2; CDR3 protein: CASGARSSGAQETQYF; CDR3 DNA: TGTGCTAGTGGCGCCCGGAGTAGCGGGGCCCAAGAGACCCAGTACTTC
J gene: TRBJ2-6; clone size: .; V gene: TRBV11-2; CDR3 length: 14; D gene: .; CDR3 protein: CASSLGSWANVLTF; CDR3 DNA: TGTGCCAGCAGCTTAGGTAGCTGGGCCAACGTCCTGACTTTC
J gene: TRBJ2-7; clone size: .; V gene: TRBV30; CDR3 length: 14; D gene: TRBD2; CDR3 protein: CAWSGLAGSYEQYF; CDR3 DNA: TGTGCCTGGAGTGGACTAGCGGGCTCCTACGAGCAGTACTTC
J gene: TRBJ2-7; clone size: .; V gene: TRBV27; CDR3 length: 14; D gene: .; CDR3 protein: CASSFRDTSYEQYF; CDR3 DNA: TGTGCCAGCAGTTTCAGGGACACCTCCTACGAGCAGTACTTC
J gene: TRBJ1-5; clone size: .; V gene: TRBV9; CDR3 length: 15; D gene: TRBD1; CDR3 protein: CASSPSGTGMQPQHF; CDR3 DNA: TGTGCCAGCAGCCCGTCCGGGACAGGGATGCAGCCCCAGCATTTT
J gene: TRBJ2-1; clone size: .; V gene: TRBV4-1; CDR3 length: 17; D gene: TRBD2; CDR3 protein: CASSRLSGASSYNEQFF; CDR3 DNA: TGCGCCAGCAGCCGCCTTAGCGGGGCAAGCTCCTACAATGAGCAGTTCTTC
J gene: TRBJ2-3; clone size: .; V gene: TRBV6-1; CDR3 length: 16; D gene: TRBD2; CDR3 protein: CASSGTSGGTTDTQYF; CDR3 DNA: TGTGCCAGCAGTGGGACAAGCGGGGGAACAACAGATACGCAGTATTTT
J gene: TRBJ1-2; clone size: once; V gene: TRBV5-1; CDR3 length: 16; D gene: .; CDR3 protein: CASSHPTGATNYGYTF; CDR3 DNA: TGCGCCAGCAGCCACCCGACGGGAGCAACTAACTATGGCTACACCTTC
J gene: TRBJ1-1; clone size: .; V gene: TRBV3-1/TRBV3-2; CDR3 length: 15; D gene: .; CDR3 protein: CASSQLPGGNTEAFF; CDR3 DNA: TGTGCCAGCAGCCAACTCCCCGGGGGTAACACTGAAGCTTTCTTT
J gene: TRBJ2-4; clone size: .; V gene: TRBV19; CDR3 length: 16; D gene: TRBD1; CDR3 protein: CASSIEAGGPKNIQYF; CDR3 DNA: TGTGCCAGTAGTATCGAGGCAGGGGGTCCCAAAAACATTCAGTACTTC
J gene: TRBJ1-2; clone size: .; V gene: TRBV9; CDR3 length: 16; D gene: .; CDR3 protein: CASSAIPQGMSYGYTF; CDR3 DNA: TGTGCCAGCAGCGCAATCCCACAGGGAATGAGCTATGGCTACACCTTC
J gene: TRBJ2-2; clone size: .; V gene: TRBV19; CDR3 length: 16; D gene: .; CDR3 protein: CASSIKGALNTGELFF; CDR3 DNA: TGTGCCAGTAGTATAAAAGGGGCTTTGAACACCGGGGAGCTGTTTTTT
J gene: TRBJ1-2; clone size: .; V gene: TRBV27; CDR3 length: 14; D gene: TRBD1; CDR3 protein: CASSFRGQGVGYTF; CDR3 DNA: TGTGCCAGCAGTTTCCGGGGACAGGGTGTTGGCTACACCTTC
J gene: TRBJ2-5; clone size: once; V gene: TRBV18; CDR3 length: 17; D gene: TRBD1; CDR3 protein: CASSPWDRGLFGETQYF; CDR3 DNA: TGTGCCAGCTCACCATGGGACAGGGGGCTTTTCGGAGAGACCCAGTACTTC
J gene: TRBJ2-1; clone size: .; V gene: TRBV15; CDR3 length: 15; D gene: TRBD2; CDR3 protein: CATSGRLAGGPEQFF; CDR3 DNA: TGTGCCACCAGCGGTAGACTAGCGGGAGGTCCTGAGCAGTTCTTC
J gene: TRBJ2-5; clone size: .; V gene: TRBV15; CDR3 length: 12; D gene: .; CDR3 protein: CATSRPQDTQYF; CDR3 DNA: TGTGCCACCAGCAGGCCCCAGGATACCCAGTACTTC
J gene: TRBJ2-5; clone size: .; V gene: TRBV7-9; CDR3 length: 15; D gene: TRBD1; CDR3 protein: CASSLGGQEGETQYF; CDR3 DNA: TGTGCCAGCAGTCTTGGGGGACAGGAAGGAGAGACCCAGTACTTC
J gene: TRBJ2-1; clone size: .; V gene: TRBV2; CDR3 length: 14; D gene: .; CDR3 protein: CASRHRSSYNEQFF; CDR3 DNA: TGTGCCAGCAGGCACAGGAGCTCCTACAATGAGCAGTTCTTC
J gene: TRBJ1-4; clone size: .; V gene: TRBV5-1; CDR3 length: 13; D gene: .; CDR3 protein: CASKRGTNEKLFF; CDR3 DNA: TGCGCCAGCAAGCGAGGTACTAATGAAAAACTGTTTTTT
J gene: TRBJ2-7; clone size: .; V gene: TRBV6-5; CDR3 length: 12; D gene: .; CDR3 protein: CASRGVAHEQYF; CDR3 DNA: TGTGCCAGCAGGGGAGTAGCCCACGAGCAGTACTTC
J gene: TRBJ1-2; clone size: .; V gene: TRBV5-8; CDR3 length: 15; D gene: TRBD1; CDR3 protein: CASSLVAGGNYGYTF; CDR3 DNA: TGTGCCAGCAGCTTGGTTGCAGGGGGCAACTATGGCTACACCTTC
J gene: TRBJ2-2; clone size: once; V gene: TRBV13; CDR3 length: 15; D gene: TRBD1; CDR3 protein: CASSLHRGNTGELFF; CDR3 DNA: TGTGCCAGCAGCTTACACAGGGGGAACACCGGGGAGCTGTTTTTT
J gene: TRBJ2-1; clone size: .; V gene: TRBV27; CDR3 length: 14; D gene: TRBD2; CDR3 protein: CASSELAGNNEQFF; CDR3 DNA: TGTGCCAGCAGCGAGCTAGCGGGGAATAATGAGCAGTTCTTC
J gene: TRBJ2-7; clone size: .; V gene: TRBV7-2; CDR3 length: 17; D gene: TRBD2; CDR3 protein: CASSLISTSGGRYEQYF; CDR3 DNA: TGTGCCAGCAGCCTAATCAGTACTAGCGGGGGCCGGTACGAGCAGTACTTC
J gene: TRBJ2-6; clone size: .; V gene: TRBV5-1; CDR3 length: 16; D gene: TRBD2; CDR3 protein: CASSLGDYSGANVLTF; CDR3 DNA: TGCGCCAGCAGCCTGGGGGACTACTCTGGGGCCAACGTCCTGACTTTC